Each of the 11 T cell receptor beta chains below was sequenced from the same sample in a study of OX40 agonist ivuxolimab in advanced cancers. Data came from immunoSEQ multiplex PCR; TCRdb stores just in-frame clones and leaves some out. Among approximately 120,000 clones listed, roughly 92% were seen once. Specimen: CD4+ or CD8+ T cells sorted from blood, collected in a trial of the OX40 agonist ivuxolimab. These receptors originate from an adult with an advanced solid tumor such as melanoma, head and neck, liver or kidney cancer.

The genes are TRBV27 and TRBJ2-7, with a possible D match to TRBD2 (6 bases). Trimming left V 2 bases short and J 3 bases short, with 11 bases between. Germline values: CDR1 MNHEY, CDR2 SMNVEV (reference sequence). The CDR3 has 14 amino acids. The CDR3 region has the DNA TGTGCCAGCAGTTTAGAGGTGGGGGGCTACGAGCAGTACTTC. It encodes CASSLEVGGYEQYF.

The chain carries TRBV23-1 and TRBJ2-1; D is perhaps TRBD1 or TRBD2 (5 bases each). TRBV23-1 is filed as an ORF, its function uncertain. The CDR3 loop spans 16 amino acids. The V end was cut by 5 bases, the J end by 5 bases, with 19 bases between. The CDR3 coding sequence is TGCGCCAGCAGTTCGGCCGGGACCAGCGACAACAATGAGCAGTTCTTC. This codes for CASSSAGTSDNNEQFF.

CDR3 bases: TGTGCCAGCAGCTTAGACCTAGCGGGATCCTACGAGCAGTACTTC. Amino acids: CASSLDLAGSYEQYF. The chain uses TRBV7-2 and TRBJ2-5, with 9 bases lining up with TRBD2. The J call may be incorrect, as the DNA end agrees better with TRBJ2-7. The germline V gene has CDR1 SGHTA and CDR2 FQGNSA. The CDR3 contains 15 residues.

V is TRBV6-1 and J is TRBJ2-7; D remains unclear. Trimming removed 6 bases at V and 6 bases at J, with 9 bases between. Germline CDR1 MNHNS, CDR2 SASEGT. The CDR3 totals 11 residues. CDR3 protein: CASSVLFEQYF. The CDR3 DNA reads TGTGCCAGCAGCGTGCTCTTCGAGCAGTACTTC.

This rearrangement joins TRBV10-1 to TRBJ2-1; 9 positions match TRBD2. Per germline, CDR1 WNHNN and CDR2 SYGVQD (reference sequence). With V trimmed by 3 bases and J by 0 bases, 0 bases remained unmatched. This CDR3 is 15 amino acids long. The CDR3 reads CASSDSGSSYNEQFF. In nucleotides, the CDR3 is TGCGCCAGCAGTGATAGCGGGAGCTCCTACAATGAGCAGTTCTTC.

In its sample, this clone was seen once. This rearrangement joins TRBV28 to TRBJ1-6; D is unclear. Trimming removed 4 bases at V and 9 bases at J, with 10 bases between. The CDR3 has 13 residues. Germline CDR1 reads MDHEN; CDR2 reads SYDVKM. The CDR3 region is CASSSPSGSPLHF. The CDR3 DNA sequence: TGTGCCAGCAGTTCTCCCTCGGGTTCACCCCTCCACTTT.

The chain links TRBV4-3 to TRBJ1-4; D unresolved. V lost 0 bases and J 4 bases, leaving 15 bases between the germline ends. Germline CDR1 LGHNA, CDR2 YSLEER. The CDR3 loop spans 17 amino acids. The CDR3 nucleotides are TGCGCCAGCAGCCAAGATTTCGGCGGGAAGGGTAATGAAAAACTGTTTTTT. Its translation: CASSQDFGGKGNEKLFF.

The CDR3 coding sequence is TGTGCCAGTAGTATCGGAAGGGGGCACTCTGGAAACACCATATATTTT. The encoded protein is CASSIGRGHSGNTIYF. This chain uses TRBV19 with TRBJ1-3; 7 positions match TRBD1. With V trimmed by 3 bases and J by 0 bases, 5 bases remained unmatched. The germline CDR1 and CDR2 sequences are LNHDA and SQIVND (reference sequence). The CDR3 contains 16 residues. Full variable domain (remainder filled in from reference TRBV19 and TRBJ1-3): DGGITQSPKYLFRKEGQNVTLSCEQNLNHDAMYWYRQDPGQGLRLIYYSQIVNDFQKGDIAEGYSVSREKKESFPLTVTSAQKNPTAFYLCASSIGRGHSGNTIYFGEGSWLTVV.

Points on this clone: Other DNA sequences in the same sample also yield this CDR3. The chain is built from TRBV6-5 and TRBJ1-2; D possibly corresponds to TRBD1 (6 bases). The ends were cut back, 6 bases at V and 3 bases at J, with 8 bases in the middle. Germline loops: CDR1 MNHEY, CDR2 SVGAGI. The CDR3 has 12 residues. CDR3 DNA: TGTGCCAGCAGGACAGGCCACTATGGCTACACCTTC. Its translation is CASRTGHYGYTF.

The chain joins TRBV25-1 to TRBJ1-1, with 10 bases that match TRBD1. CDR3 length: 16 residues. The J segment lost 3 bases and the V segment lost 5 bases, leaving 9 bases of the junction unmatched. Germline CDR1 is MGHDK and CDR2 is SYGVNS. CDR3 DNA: TGTGCCAGCAGTCCTCTCGGAGGACAGGGGGACACTGAAGCTTTCTTT. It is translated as CASSPLGGQGDTEAFF.

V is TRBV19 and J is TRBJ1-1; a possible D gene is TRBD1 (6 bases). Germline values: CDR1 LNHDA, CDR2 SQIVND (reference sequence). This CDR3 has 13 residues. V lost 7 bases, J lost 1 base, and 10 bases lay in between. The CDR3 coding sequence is TGTGCCAGTATCCTGACAGGGAACACTGAAGCTTTCTTT. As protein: CASILTGNTEAFF.